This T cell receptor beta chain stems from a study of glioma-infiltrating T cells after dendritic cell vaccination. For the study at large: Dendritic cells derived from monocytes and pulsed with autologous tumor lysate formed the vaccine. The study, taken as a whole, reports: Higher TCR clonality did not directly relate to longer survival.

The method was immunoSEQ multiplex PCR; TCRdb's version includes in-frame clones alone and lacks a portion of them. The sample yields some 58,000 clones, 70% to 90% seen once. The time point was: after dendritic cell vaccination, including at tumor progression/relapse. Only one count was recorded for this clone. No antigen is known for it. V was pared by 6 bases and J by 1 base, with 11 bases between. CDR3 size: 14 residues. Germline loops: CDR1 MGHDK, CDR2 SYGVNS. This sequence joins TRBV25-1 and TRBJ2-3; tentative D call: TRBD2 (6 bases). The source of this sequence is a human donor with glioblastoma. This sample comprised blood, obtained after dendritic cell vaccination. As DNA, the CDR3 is TGTGCCAGCAGCGGGGGAAAAGGCACAGATACGCAGTATTTT. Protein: CASSGGKGTDTQYF.